A selection of T cell receptor beta chains follows, all from one sample in a study of response to subunit inactivated influenza vaccine. From the RT-PCR reads, TCRdb called clonotypes with MiXCR, one entry per CDR3 protein. The data contain fewer than 650,000 distinct CDR3 sequences, about an eighth of them singletons. Sequences were derived from PBMCs from blood, sampled 45 days after vaccination. These receptors all come from a man aged 50-60 years who received an inactivated influenza vaccine. CDR3s include the opening cysteine and the closing phenylalanine or tryptophan. The D gene is left open where the match is weak. The size of a clone is reported for some rows only, either as once, few or many, or as a class for expanded clones.

j_call d_call clone_size v_call cdr3_aa cdr3_nt
TRBJ2-4 . few TRBV15 CATSRDIPGQGKNIQYF TGTGCCACCAGCAGAGATATCCCTGGGCAGGGAAAAAACATTCAGTACTTC
TRBJ2-1 TRBD2 few TRBV7-2 CASSLGRLAGVFLYNEQFF TGTGCCAGCAGCTTAGGGCGACTAGCGGGAGTATTCCTCTACAATGAGCAGTTCTTC
TRBJ1-1 . . TRBV6-5 CASRQAATEAFF TGTGCCAGTAGACAGGCCGCGACTGAAGCTTTCTTT
TRBJ2-1 . once TRBV4-3 CASSQRTRGLYNDQFF TGCGCCAGCAGCCAACGCACGAGAGGACTATACAATGATCAGTTCTTC
TRBJ1-4 . many TRBV12-3/TRBV12-4 CASSDSFRGEKLFF TGTGCCAGCAGTGACAGTTTTCGGGGTGAAAAACTGTTTTTT
TRBJ2-1 . many TRBV12-3/TRBV12-4 CASSPGLTYNEQFF TGTGCCAGCAGTCCCGGACTAACCTACAATGAGCAGTTCTTC
TRBJ2-7 . . TRBV6-2/TRBV6-3 CASTLPNYEQYF TGTGCCAGCACCCTCCCCAACTACGAGCAGTACTTC
TRBJ1-5 . . TRBV20-1 CSASGVNGEPQHF TGCAGTGCTAGTGGGGTGAACGGGGAACCCCAGCATTTT
TRBJ2-7 . few TRBV14 CASSQSLHGTYEQYF TGTGCCAGCAGCCAATCATTGCATGGTACCTACGAGCAGTACTTC
TRBJ1-5 . few TRBV11-2 CASSWNSNQPQHF TGTGCCAGCAGCTGGAATAGCAATCAGCCCCAGCATTTT
TRBJ2-7 . . TRBV4-3 CASSQDRQDEQYF TGCGCCAGCAGCCAAGATCGGCAGGACGAGCAGTACTTC
TRBJ1-5 . few TRBV5-1 CASKVRTFANSNQPQHF TGCGCCAGCAAGGTCCGGACATTCGCGAACAGCAATCAGCCCCAGCATTTT
TRBJ2-7 TRBD2 . TRBV20-1 CSAGGLIGEQYF TGCAGTGCTGGGGGACTAATCGGCGAGCAGTACTTC
TRBJ2-1 TRBD2 . TRBV4-1 CASSPSRSGGLLSSYNEQFF TGCGCCAGCAGCCCAAGCAGGAGCGGGGGGCTCCTGAGCTCCTACAATGAGCAGTTCTTC
TRBJ2-5 . . TRBV25-1 CASSDWIEGGETQYF TGTGCCAGCAGTGACTGGATTGAGGGCGGGGAGACCCAGTACTTC
TRBJ2-7 . few TRBV7-6 CASSLGQVGGEQYF TGTGCCAGCAGCTTAGGACAGGTTGGGGGTGAGCAGTACTTC
TRBJ2-7 . . TRBV12-3/TRBV12-4 CASSKLGLEYEQYF TGTGCCAGCAGCAAGCTGGGACTGGAGTACGAGCAGTACTTC
TRBJ1-1 . many TRBV20-1 CRPLPGGFTEAFF TGCAGACCGTTACCGGGTGGTTTTACTGAAGCTTTCTTT
TRBJ2-3 TRBD1 few TRBV7-6 CASSERQGVDTQYF TGTGCCAGCAGCGAGAGACAGGGTGTAGATACGCAGTATTTT
TRBJ2-3 . few TRBV10-3 CAIRGTDTQYF TGTGCCATCAGAGGCACAGATACGCAGTATTTT
TRBJ2-3 . few TRBV5-6 CASSSQAGTLGNTQYF TGTGCCAGCAGCTCGCAGGCGGGGACACTTGGAAATACGCAGTATTTT
TRBJ2-2 . . TRBV3-1 CASSQGAGPNTGELFF TGTGCCAGCAGCCAAGGTGCGGGGCCCAACACCGGGGAGCTGTTTTTT
TRBJ2-2 . many TRBV11-2 CASRFGGTVTGELFF TGTGCCAGCAGGTTCGGGGGCACGGTCACCGGGGAGCTGTTTTTT
TRBJ1-1 . . TRBV12-3/TRBV12-4 CASSSDPGTEAFF TGTGCCAGCAGTTCTGATCCGGGGACTGAAGCTTTCTTT
TRBJ1-5 . . TRBV12-3/TRBV12-4 CASSLRDAGSQHF TGTGCCAGCAGTTTAAGGGACGCGGGATCCCAGCATTTT
TRBJ1-2 . many TRBV2 CASSEGGFGYTF TGTGCCAGCAGTGAAGGAGGGTTCGGCTACACCTTC
TRBJ1-6 TRBD1 few TRBV3-1 CASSQETGGDSPLHF TGTGCCAGCAGCCAGGAAACAGGGGGTGATTCACCCCTCCACTTT
TRBJ2-6 TRBD1 . TRBV15 CATSVTSGQGLSGANVLTF TGTGCCACCAGCGTAACTTCGGGACAGGGTCTATCTGGGGCCAACGTCCTGACTTTC
TRBJ2-2 . few TRBV7-9 CASSHRESGELFF TGTGCCAGCAGCCACAGGGAGAGCGGGGAGCTGTTTTTT
TRBJ2-7 . many TRBV7-9 CASSFSRTGTSHEQYF TGTGCCAGCAGCTTCAGCCGCACAGGGACATCCCACGAGCAGTACTTC
TRBJ2-1 TRBD2 once TRBV4-3 CASSQVPAGGQNEQFF TGCGCCAGCAGCCAAGTTCCAGCGGGAGGACAGAATGAGCAGTTCTTC
TRBJ1-4 TRBD1 few TRBV28 CASRSLTGASSLNEKLFF TGTGCCAGCAGAAGCCTGACAGGGGCATCCAGCCTGAATGAAAAACTGTTTTTT